Below, 30 T cell receptor beta chains from the same sample are listed, as sequenced in a study of Graves' ophthalmopathy and Graves' hyperthyroidism. Scientists amplified the TCR beta CDR3 regions from RNA transcripts. The first round was an RT-PCR with HTBI primers, and the second round was a multiplex PCR. TCRdb analysed the multiplex PCR reads with MiXCR anew, one entry per CDR3 protein. Of 900,000 to 1,200,000 distinct CDR3 sequences listed, 35% to 40% are singletons. The sequenced material came from peripheral blood or thyroid tissue (not recorded which). These receptors came from an adult man with Graves' hyperthyroidism.

This clonotype was detected only a few times. The J gene is TRBJ2-7, the V gene TRBV6-5; D may be TRBD1 (5 bases). V was cut by 5 bases and J by 3 bases, with 17 bases left in between. Germline V gene data show CDR1 as MNHEY and CDR2 as SVGAGI. The CDR3 consists of 15 residues. CDR3 region: CASSQAFRAYYEQYF. As DNA, the CDR3 is TGTGCCAGCAGTCAAGCTTTCAGGGCTTACTACGAGCAGTACTTC.

The rearrangement uses TRBV29-1 and TRBJ2-5; D might be TRBD1 (6 bases). CDR1 is SQVTM and CDR2 is ANQGSEA in the germline V gene. The CDR3 sequence is 16 residues long. V was trimmed by 6 bases and J by 9 bases, leaving 29 bases between them. DNA for the CDR3: TGCAGCGTCGTCCTGGGTGCAGGGGATAGCAATCAGCCCCAGTACTTC. Its translation is CSVVLGAGDSNQPQYF.

On this clonotype itself: This sequence may be a read error, since a much larger clone differs from it by one base. The CDR3 DNA reads TGTGCCAGCAGCTTAGCTCAGGCCTACGAGCAGCACTTC. Translating it yields CASSLAQAYEQHF. The chain has TRBV7-2 and TRBJ2-7, with D hard to call. In germline, CDR1 is SGHTA, CDR2 FQGNSA. The CDR3 is 13 amino acids.

The chain employs TRBV20-1 and TRBJ2-7; 12 nucleotides align to TRBD2. Looked up from germline, CDR1 is DFQATT and CDR2 is SNEGSKA (reference sequence). This CDR3 spans 18 amino acids. J lost 0 bases, V lost 6 bases, and 15 bases had no gene match. The CDR3 here is CSAIPGTSGLLSSYEQYF. In nucleotides, the CDR3 is TGCAGTGCCATCCCCGGGACTAGCGGGCTCCTGAGCTCCTACGAGCAGTACTTC.

The chain is built from TRBV25-1 and TRBJ1-5; a possible D gene is TRBD1 (5 bases). The CDR3 is 17 amino acids. Trimming left V 1 base short and J 6 bases short, with 19 bases between. The germline V gene has CDR1 MGHDK and CDR2 SYGVNS. In DNA, the CDR3 is TGTGCCAGCAGTGAATTCCCGGGGGTATCGAGGGGTCAGCCCCAGCATTTT. Its translation is CASSEFPGVSRGQPQHF.

This clonotype was found a few times. Compared with germline, one end of the junction differs, possibly owing to a read error. The chain links TRBV10-3 to TRBJ1-2; tentative D call: TRBD1 (6 bases). The CDR3 is made up of 16 amino acids. Germline assignment: CDR1 ENHRY and CDR2 SYGVKD. The CDR3 is CASSYSRQGWHYGYTF. In nucleotides, the CDR3 is TGTGCCAGCAGTTACTCGCGGCAGGGGTGGCATTATGGCTACACCTTC.

Worth noting for this clonotype: A read error may explain this, as a much larger clone is one base away. The chain carries TRBV12-3 or TRBV12-4 and TRBJ2-5; D gene unclear. The CDR3 consists of 14 residues. DNA of the CDR3: TGTGCCAGCAGTTCCCGACTGAGCCAAGGGACCCAGTACTTC. Translated: CASSSRLSQGTQYF.

The V gene is TRBV7-3, the J gene TRBJ2-5; 7 positions match TRBD1. Trimming at V came to 5 bases and at J to 3 bases, leaving 9 bases not matched to a gene. This CDR3 spans 15 amino acids. Germline loops: CDR1 SGHTA, CDR2 FQGTGA. The CDR3 nucleotides are TGTGCCAGCAGCAAAGCCGGGACAGCCAAAGAGACCCAGTACTTC. It codes for CASSKAGTAKETQYF.

This clonotype came up many times. The V and J genes are TRBV19 and TRBJ2-7, with TRBD1 matching over 8 bases. V was pared by 4 bases and J by 3 bases, with 8 bases of the junction left unmatched. CDR1 and CDR2 (germline): LNHDA, SQIVND (reference sequence). The CDR3 loop spans 15 amino acids. CDR3 sequence reads: CASSTGQGPNYEQYF. DNA of the CDR3: TGTGCCAGTAGTACCGGACAGGGCCCCAACTACGAGCAGTACTTC. The whole variable domain, remainder taken from reference TRBV19 and TRBJ2-7, is DGGITQSPKYLFRKEGQNVTLSCEQNLNHDAMYWYRQDPGQGLRLIYYSQIVNDFQKGDIAEGYSVSREKKESFPLTVTSAQKNPTAFYLCASSTGQGPNYEQYFGPGTRLTVT.

This clonotype was counted a few times. This CDR3 reads CSARAAGGRYEQYF. The DNA for the CDR3 is TGCAGTGCTAGAGCGGCGGGAGGGCGGTACGAGCAGTACTTC. This sequence joins TRBV20-1 and TRBJ2-7, with TRBD2 identical over 9 bases. J was trimmed by 4 bases and V by 1 base; bases with no gene match: 5. In germline, CDR1 is DFQATT, CDR2 SNEGSKA (reference sequence). CDR3 size: 14 residues.

This clonotype showed up many times. J is TRBJ1-5 and V is TRBV20-1, with 9 nucleotides matching TRBD1. The CDR3 loop spans 14 amino acids. V lost 4 bases, J lost 4 bases, and 5 bases stayed unmatched. The V gene's germline CDR1 is DFQATT and CDR2 SNEGSKA (reference sequence). CDR3 nucleotide sequence: TGCAGTGCTATGGACAGGGGAAGAAATCAGCCCCAGCATTTT. Amino acid sequence: CSAMDRGRNQPQHF.

Comments on this clonotype: With a much larger clone just one base away, this may be a read error. Because the CDR3 is missing its conserved closing phenylalanine or tryptophan, this is likely a read error. The DNA for the CDR3 is TGTGCCACCAGTACCGACACCCACTATGGCTACACCCTC. This sequence encodes CATSTDTHYGYTL. V usage is TRBV24-1 and J usage is TRBJ1-2; no clear D. Germline V lookup: CDR1 KGHDR, CDR2 SFDVKD. This CDR3 comprises 13 residues. The V gene lost 6 bases and the J gene lost 3 bases, with 10 bases spanning the gap.

This clonotype has at least ten counts. CDR3 amino acids: CSARGTGVWETQYF. In DNA, the CDR3 is TGCAGTGCTAGGGGGACAGGGGTGTGGGAGACCCAGTACTTC. The chain recombines TRBV20-1 with TRBJ2-5; 10 positions match TRBD1. The CDR3 covers 14 residues. J lost 5 bases, V lost 3 bases, and 6 bases had no gene match. Germline V lookup: CDR1 DFQATT, CDR2 SNEGSKA (reference sequence).

This clonotype was observed many times. The J gene is TRBJ1-4, the V gene TRBV5-1, with D maybe TRBD1 (5 bases). The CDR3 sequence is 13 residues long. Germline V gives CDR1 SGHRS, CDR2 YFSETQ. V dropped 8 bases and J dropped 5 bases, with 13 bases sitting between them. CDR3 sequence (DNA): TGCGCCAGTCAAGACAGTTCAAATGAAAAACTGTTTTTT. Encoded protein: CASQDSSNEKLFF.

This clonotype was counted at least ten times. V gene TRBV2 combines with J gene TRBJ1-5, with D tentatively TRBD1 (5 bases). CDR1 is SNHLY and CDR2 is FYNNEI in the germline V gene. This CDR3 is built from 13 residues. V shed 7 bases and J shed 1 base, with 8 bases lying between them. Written as DNA, the CDR3 is TGTGCCAGCATGAGGGACAGCAATCAGCCCCAGCATTTT. It encodes CASMRDSNQPQHF.

The rearrangement joins TRBV20-1 to TRBJ1-1; weak D call: TRBD1 (5 bases). CDR3 length: 11 residues. The germline V gene encodes CDR1 DFQATT and CDR2 SNEGSKA (reference sequence). V was shortened by 4 bases and J by 9 bases, with 12 bases between the two germline ends. The CDR3 sequence is CSATGTDKAFF. CDR3 sequence (DNA): TGCAGTGCTACCGGGACTGACAAAGCTTTCTTT.

This clonotype was recorded a few times. The chain carries TRBV29-1 and TRBJ2-2; 11 nucleotides match TRBD2. Germline trimming cut 1 base from V and 5 bases from J; bases unmatched to any gene: 0. Germline V lookup: CDR1 SQVTM, CDR2 ANQGSEA. The CDR3 covers 14 residues. The CDR3 sequence: CSVEGTSGTGELFF. As DNA, the CDR3 is TGCAGCGTTGAAGGGACTAGCGGGACCGGGGAGCTGTTTTTT.

The chain recombines TRBV29-1 with TRBJ1-2, with 7 bases that match TRBD1. Germline V gives CDR1 SQVTM, CDR2 ANQGSEA. The CDR3 sequence is 15 residues long. J gave up 2 bases and V 8 bases, and 14 bases lay outside the gene matches. The CDR3 DNA reads as TGCAGCAGTGAAGCGAGACAGGGTTTCAACTATGGCTACACCTTC. Translating gives CSSEARQGFNYGYTF.

With respect to this clonotype: A read error is likely, as this CDR3 ends without the conserved phenylalanine or tryptophan. It is unclear where the CDR3 begins or ends on the DNA, so no DNA is shown, and the CDR3 is as TCRdb lists it. J is TRBJ1-4 and V is TRBV2. Germline V gives CDR1 SNHLY, CDR2 FYNNEI. The CDR3 adds up to 9 amino acids, both ends counted. CDR3 sequence: CASSERLDY.

This sequence joins TRBV19 and TRBJ2-6; 11 bases line up with TRBD1. The CDR3 has 15 residues. V gave up 1 base and J gave up 10 bases; unmatched junction bases: 3. Germline values: CDR1 LNHDA, CDR2 SQIVND (reference sequence). The CDR3 DNA reads as TGTGCCAGTAGTATAGTAGGGACAGGGGGAAACGTCCTGACTTTC. This encodes CASSIVGTGGNVLTF. The variable domain in full, with the rest retrieved from reference TRBV19 and TRBJ2-6, is DGGITQSPKYLFRKEGQNVTLSCEQNLNHDAMYWYRQDPGQGLRLIYYSQIVNDFQKGDIAEGYSVSREKKESFPLTVTSAQKNPTAFYLCASSIVGTGGNVLTFGAGSRLTVL.

This clonotype was found once. This chain uses TRBV28 with TRBJ1-2, with a weak D call TRBD1 (5 bases). The V and J ends lost 1 base and 8 bases respectively, with 17 bases between them. The CDR3 has 15 amino acids. Germline V gene sequence: CDR1 MDHEN, CDR2 SYDVKM. The chain's CDR3 is CASSLSVGRGGGYTF. The CDR3 DNA follows: TGTGCCAGCAGTTTATCAGTGGGGAGGGGTGGAGGCTACACCTTC.

This clonotype was seen repeatedly, ten times or more. The chain has TRBV10-3 and TRBJ1-1; D perhaps matches TRBD1 (6 bases). The germline V and J ends were trimmed by 10 bases and 0 bases, with 12 bases remaining between them. Germline loops: CDR1 ENHRY, CDR2 SYGVKD. This CDR3 has 13 amino acids. The CDR3 sequence: CATRTAMNTEAFF. CDR3 coding DNA: TGTGCCACCCGGACAGCGATGAACACTGAAGCTTTCTTT.

This clonotype showed up many times. This sequence joins TRBV29-1 and TRBJ1-2, with 7 nucleotides matching TRBD1. Germline assignment: CDR1 SQVTM and CDR2 ANQGSEA. V lost 4 bases to trimming and J lost 12 bases; unmatched junction nucleotides: 17. This CDR3 has 14 residues. CDR3 sequence reads: CSVGRDSVRDFDTF. The DNA for the CDR3 is TGCAGCGTTGGAAGGGACAGCGTCCGCGACTTTGACACCTTC.

The chain recombines TRBV30 with TRBJ2-2, with a possible D match to TRBD1 (6 bases). This CDR3 is 14 amino acids long. Deletions cut 4 bases from V and 6 bases from J, with 15 bases between. Germline lookup yields CDR1 GTSNPN and CDR2 SVGIG (reference sequence). CDR3 nucleotides: TGTGCCTGGACCCTCAAGGGGGTGGCCGGGGAGCTGTTTTTT. Amino acid sequence: CAWTLKGVAGELFF. Based on the CDR3 plus reference TRBV30 and TRBJ2-2, the full variable domain is SQTIHQWPATLVQPVGSPLSLECTVEGTSNPNLYWYRQAAGRGLQLLFYSVGIGQISSEVPQNLSASRPQDRQFILSSKKLLLSDSGFYLCAWTLKGVAGELFFGEGSRLTVL.

This clonotype was seen a handful of times. The J gene is TRBJ1-1, the V gene TRBV12-3 or TRBV12-4, with a weak D call TRBD1 (5 bases). V was pared by 5 bases and J by 4 bases, with 20 bases between. This CDR3 contains 16 residues. CDR3 protein: CASSPNVNRPGTEAFF. CDR3 nucleotide sequence: TGTGCCAGCAGTCCAAACGTTAACAGGCCGGGCACTGAAGCTTTCTTT.

This clonotype appeared many times. V usage is TRBV25-1 and J usage is TRBJ1-2, with TRBD1 identical over 8 bases. Germline V lookup: CDR1 MGHDK, CDR2 SYGVNS. CDR3 length: 12 residues. V was clipped by 6 bases and J by 7 bases; unmatched bases: 4. In nucleotides, the CDR3 is TGTGCCAGCAGCCAGGGGGCGGGTGGCTACACCTTC. Translated, it gives CASSQGAGGYTF.

In the case of this clonotype: This sequence may be a read error, since a much larger clone differs from it by one base. The chain joins TRBV10-3 to TRBJ1-2; 9 nucleotides line up with TRBD1. Germline trimming cut 6 bases from V and 7 bases from J; bases unmatched to any gene: 9. CDR3 size: 14 residues. Germline V CDR1 and CDR2: ENHRY, SYGVKD. Here the CDR3 DNA reads TGTGCCATCAGGGATCCAACAGGGGGCTCTGGCTACACCTTC. It is translated as CAIRDPTGGSGYTF.

This clonotype was detected only a few times. V and J are TRBV20-1 and TRBJ1-6, with 8 bases identical to TRBD1. With 0 bases clipped from V and 8 bases from J, the junction kept 6 bases outside the gene matches. CDR1 DFQATT and CDR2 SNEGSKA come from the germline V gene (reference sequence). This CDR3 comprises 15 residues. The DNA for the CDR3 is TGCAGTGCTAGAGATCCCGGACAGGGTGATTCACCCCTCCACTTT. Translating it yields CSARDPGQGDSPLHF.

The chain is built from TRBV5-1 and TRBJ2-2; D might be TRBD1 (6 bases). Germline assignment: CDR1 SGHRS and CDR2 YFSETQ. The CDR3 extends over 12 amino acids. V was shortened by 6 bases and J by 8 bases, with 11 bases between the two germline ends. CDR3 nucleotides: TGCGCCAGCAACACAGGGTTAGGGGAGCTGTTTTTT. Translation gives CASNTGLGELFF.

V is TRBV10-3 and J is TRBJ1-3; 8 nucleotides match TRBD1. Germline lookup yields CDR1 ENHRY and CDR2 SYGVKD. This CDR3 is 14 amino acids long. V lost 3 bases to trimming and J lost 7 bases; unmatched junction nucleotides: 5. In DNA, the CDR3 is TGTGCCATCAGTGACACAGGGGGTGGGAACACCATATATTTT. Translating it yields CAISDTGGGNTIYF.